These T cell receptor beta chains were read from a single sample in a study of blood T cell repertoires in COVID-19. The method was immunoSEQ multiplex PCR; TCRdb's version includes in-frame clones alone and lacks a portion of them. Of 350,000 to 450,000 clones in the sample, more than 75% were seen once. Material: peripheral blood. All receptors come from a human donor in a cohort sampled during active COVID-19. Both conserved end residues are part of each CDR3. A D gene is named only where the DNA matches it firmly. Expanded clones get a size class; other rows say once, few or many, or leave the size out.

d_gene: TRBD1
j_gene: TRBJ2-1
abundance: once
v_gene: TRBV27
CDR3nt: TGTGCCAGCAGGATACCGGGACAGGGAATCAATGAGCAGTTCTTC
CDR3aa: CASRIPGQGINEQFF

d_gene: NA
j_gene: TRBJ1-2
abundance: NA
v_gene: TRBV7-9
CDR3nt: TGTGCCAGCTCGAGCTTGCTGAGGGACTATGGCTACACCTTC
CDR3aa: CASSSLLRDYGYTF

d_gene: TRBD1
j_gene: TRBJ2-5
abundance: NA
v_gene: TRBV3-1/TRBV3-2
CDR3nt: TGTGCCAGCAGCCAAAACCCAGGGGGCGGGTGGAAGACCCAGTACTTC
CDR3aa: CASSQNPGGGWKTQYF

d_gene: NA
j_gene: TRBJ1-4
abundance: NA
v_gene: TRBV10-3
CDR3nt: TGTGCCATCAGTGAGTCTGGGGCGGGGAATGAAAAACTGTTTTTT
CDR3aa: CAISESGAGNEKLFF

d_gene: TRBD1
j_gene: TRBJ1-5
abundance: NA
v_gene: TRBV2
CDR3nt: TGTGCCAGTAATGGGGACAGGAATCAGCCCCAGCATTTT
CDR3aa: CASNGDRNQPQHF

d_gene: NA
j_gene: TRBJ2-3
abundance: NA
v_gene: TRBV29-1
CDR3nt: TGCAGCGTTGAAGATCCGAACAGTAGAGGACAAGATACGCAGTATTTT
CDR3aa: CSVEDPNSRGQDTQYF

d_gene: TRBD1
j_gene: TRBJ2-1
abundance: NA
v_gene: TRBV12-5
CDR3nt: TGTGCTAGTGGTTTGGTAGTGGGACAGCCAACTAAGAGCTCCTACAATGAGCAGTTCTTC
CDR3aa: CASGLVVGQPTKSSYNEQFF

d_gene: TRBD2
j_gene: TRBJ2-5
abundance: NA
v_gene: TRBV29-1
CDR3nt: TGCAGCGTTCGGGGGGTCCAAGAGACCCAGTACTTC
CDR3aa: CSVRGVQETQYF

d_gene: NA
j_gene: TRBJ1-2
abundance: NA
v_gene: TRBV6-1
CDR3nt: TGTGCCAGCAGTGAAGGTCTCTATGGCTACACCTTC
CDR3aa: CASSEGLYGYTF

d_gene: NA
j_gene: TRBJ1-1
abundance: NA
v_gene: TRBV30
CDR3nt: TGTGCCGGCAAACACAGGGACCAAGAAGCTTTCTTT
CDR3aa: CAGKHRDQEAFF

d_gene: NA
j_gene: TRBJ1-3
abundance: NA
v_gene: TRBV6-5
CDR3nt: TGTGCCAGCAGTTACTCGGCAGGGGACTCTGGAAACACCATATATTTT
CDR3aa: CASSYSAGDSGNTIYF

d_gene: TRBD1
j_gene: TRBJ1-3
abundance: once
v_gene: TRBV6-5
CDR3nt: TGTGCCAGCAGTTACACAGGGGCCTCCTCTGGAAACACCATATATTTT
CDR3aa: CASSYTGASSGNTIYF

d_gene: NA
j_gene: TRBJ1-5
abundance: NA
v_gene: TRBV19
CDR3nt: TGTGCCAGCCAACAGGGTGAAGGCAATCAGCCCCAGCATTTT
CDR3aa: CASQQGEGNQPQHF

d_gene: NA
j_gene: TRBJ2-4
abundance: once
v_gene: TRBV7-2
CDR3nt: TGTGCCAGCAGCTCCGGGACTTTGGCCAAAAACATTCAGTACTTC
CDR3aa: CASSSGTLAKNIQYF

d_gene: TRBD2
j_gene: TRBJ2-5
abundance: NA
v_gene: TRBV5-3
CDR3nt: TGTGCCAGAAGCAGCTGCGGGGGGGCCGGAGAGACCCAGTACTTC
CDR3aa: CARSSCGGAGETQYF

d_gene: NA
j_gene: TRBJ1-2
abundance: NA
v_gene: TRBV7-2
CDR3nt: TGTGCCAGCAGCTTAGGCGTTCGGTATGGCTACACCTTC
CDR3aa: CASSLGVRYGYTF

d_gene: NA
j_gene: TRBJ2-1
abundance: NA
v_gene: TRBV20-1
CDR3nt: TGCAGTGCTAGTCCCCCAGGAGGCGTCTCCGAGCAGTTCTTC
CDR3aa: CSASPPGGVSEQFF

d_gene: TRBD1
j_gene: TRBJ2-7
abundance: many
v_gene: TRBV25-1
CDR3nt: TGTGCCAGCAGTGTACCCGGGACAGGGGGATACGAGCAGTACTTC
CDR3aa: CASSVPGTGGYEQYF

d_gene: TRBD2
j_gene: TRBJ2-1
abundance: NA
v_gene: TRBV4-1
CDR3nt: TGCGCCAGCAGCCAGGTAATACTAGCGGACAACAATGAGCAGTTCTTC
CDR3aa: CASSQVILADNNEQFF

d_gene: NA
j_gene: TRBJ1-2
abundance: NA
v_gene: TRBV6-5
CDR3nt: TGTGCCAGCCGACTTGTGTTCGGTGGCTACACCTTC
CDR3aa: CASRLVFGGYTF

d_gene: NA
j_gene: TRBJ2-3
abundance: NA
v_gene: TRBV25-1
CDR3nt: TGTGCCAGCAGTCCCCTTCCCACAGATACGCAGTATTTT
CDR3aa: CASSPLPTDTQYF

d_gene: NA
j_gene: TRBJ2-1
abundance: NA
v_gene: TRBV2
CDR3nt: TGTGCCAGCAGTGTAGGGGCCTCCAATGAGCAGTTCTTC
CDR3aa: CASSVGASNEQFF

d_gene: NA
j_gene: TRBJ1-2
abundance: NA
v_gene: TRBV30
CDR3nt: TGTGCCTGGAGTGCGGGTTTACGGTCCGGCGTAGCTAACTATGGCTACACCTTC
CDR3aa: CAWSAGLRSGVANYGYTF

d_gene: NA
j_gene: TRBJ2-2
abundance: NA
v_gene: TRBV7-3
CDR3nt: TGTGCCAGCAGCCCCAGGGAGGCCGGGGAGCTGTTTTTT
CDR3aa: CASSPREAGELFF

d_gene: NA
j_gene: TRBJ2-5
abundance: NA
v_gene: TRBV5-5
CDR3nt: TGTGCCACCTCTACCTGGGTAGCAAATAAGACCCAGTACTTC
CDR3aa: CATSTWVANKTQYF

d_gene: NA
j_gene: TRBJ2-1
abundance: few
v_gene: TRBV4-1
CDR3nt: TGCGCCAGCAGCCCCCATCAGGGTCGGAACAATGAGCAGTTCTTC
CDR3aa: CASSPHQGRNNEQFF

d_gene: NA
j_gene: TRBJ2-7
abundance: few
v_gene: TRBV28
CDR3nt: TGTGCCAGCAAGTCGGTGATAGGGGTGGTCGAGCAGTACTTC
CDR3aa: CASKSVIGVVEQYF

d_gene: NA
j_gene: TRBJ2-1
abundance: NA
v_gene: TRBV6-5
CDR3nt: TGTGCCAGCAGTTACGACTACTACAATGAGCAGTTCTTC
CDR3aa: CASSYDYYNEQFF

d_gene: TRBD1
j_gene: TRBJ2-2
abundance: NA
v_gene: TRBV7-9
CDR3nt: TGTGCCAGCAGCTATGGGACAGCCGGGGAGCTGTTTTTT
CDR3aa: CASSYGTAGELFF

d_gene: NA
j_gene: TRBJ2-3
abundance: NA
v_gene: TRBV28
CDR3nt: TGTGCCAGCAGTTTATCTAGGACACAAAATACGCAGTATTTT
CDR3aa: CASSLSRTQNTQYF

d_gene: NA
j_gene: TRBJ1-5
abundance: NA
v_gene: TRBV4-1
CDR3nt: TGCGCCAGCAGCCCACTTTACAGAATCGATAGCAATCAGCCCCAGCATTTT
CDR3aa: CASSPLYRIDSNQPQHF

d_gene: TRBD2
j_gene: TRBJ2-2
abundance: NA
v_gene: TRBV9
CDR3nt: TGTGCCAGCAGCGTAGAGGGGAGCGGGACCGAGAACACCGGGGAGCTGTTTTTT
CDR3aa: CASSVEGSGTENTGELFF

d_gene: NA
j_gene: TRBJ2-7
abundance: NA
v_gene: TRBV21-1
CDR3nt: TGTGCCAGCAGCTTCCCAAGAGGTGTCTACGAGCAGTACTTC
CDR3aa: CASSFPRGVYEQYF

d_gene: NA
j_gene: TRBJ1-5
abundance: NA
v_gene: TRBV7-3
CDR3nt: TGTGCCAGCAGCTTAACGGGGGGTCAGCCCCAGCATTTT
CDR3aa: CASSLTGGQPQHF

d_gene: TRBD2
j_gene: TRBJ2-5
abundance: once
v_gene: TRBV19
CDR3nt: TGTGCCAGTAGTTTGGGACTAGTCGGAGAGACCCAGTACTTC
CDR3aa: CASSLGLVGETQYF

d_gene: TRBD1
j_gene: TRBJ2-2
abundance: few
v_gene: TRBV5-1
CDR3nt: TGCGCCAGTTTCGGGCTCCCGAGGGGGCAGGAGAGGGAGCGACTGTTTTTT
CDR3aa: CASFGLPRGQERERLFF

d_gene: NA
j_gene: TRBJ2-2
abundance: NA
v_gene: TRBV19
CDR3nt: TGTGCCAGTAAGGGGGGACAGCACACCGGGGAGCTGTTTTTT
CDR3aa: CASKGGQHTGELFF

d_gene: TRBD1
j_gene: TRBJ2-2
abundance: NA
v_gene: TRBV24-1
CDR3nt: TGTGCCACCAGTGACGGACAGGGTTTGGACACCGGGGAGCTGTTTTTT
CDR3aa: CATSDGQGLDTGELFF

d_gene: TRBD2
j_gene: TRBJ2-1
abundance: NA
v_gene: TRBV7-3
CDR3nt: TGTGCCAGCAGCTTAGGCGGGAGGTACAATGAGCAGTTCTTC
CDR3aa: CASSLGGRYNEQFF

d_gene: NA
j_gene: TRBJ1-1
abundance: NA
v_gene: TRBV2
CDR3nt: TGTGCCAGCAGTGAGCAGGGGATCATGAACACTGAAGCTTTCTTT
CDR3aa: CASSEQGIMNTEAFF

d_gene: NA
j_gene: TRBJ1-5
abundance: NA
v_gene: TRBV30
CDR3nt: TGTGCCTGGAAAACTAGGGGGGGTAATCAGCCCCAGCATTTT
CDR3aa: CAWKTRGGNQPQHF